The next 20 T cell receptor beta chains were all read from a single sample in a study of blood T cell repertoires in COVID-19. Assay: immunoSEQ multiplex PCR; the TCRdb copy retains only in-frame clones and omits some. Here the sample spans approximately 110,000 clones, roughly 83% being singletons. The sequenced sample was peripheral blood. These receptors all stem from a human donor in a cohort sampled during active COVID-19.

This chain joins TRBV6-5 and TRBJ1-4, with 7 nucleotides matching TRBD1. Germline-derived CDR1 and CDR2 are MNHEY and SVGAGI. The V gene end was trimmed by 5 bases and the J gene end by 13 bases; junction bases not matched to a gene: 10. The CDR3 extends over 13 amino acids. The CDR3 loop reads CASSPSQGSGLFF. CDR3 sequence (DNA): TGTGCCAGCAGTCCCTCACAGGGGAGTGGACTGTTTTTT.

The V call is TRBV13, the J call TRBJ2-3; maybe TRBD2 (6 bases). The V gene lost 5 bases and the J gene lost 2 bases, with 14 bases spanning the gap. The CDR3 is 15 residues long. Germline V gives CDR1 PRHDT, CDR2 FYEKMQ (reference sequence). CDR3: CASSHLANYTDTQYF. The CDR3 bases are TGTGCCAGCAGCCACCTAGCGAACTACACAGATACGCAGTATTTT.

This chain connects TRBV9 to TRBJ2-1; 9 bases are a match to TRBD2. This CDR3 spans 16 amino acids. V was clipped by 4 bases and J by 4 bases; unmatched bases: 9. CDR1 is SGDLS and CDR2 is YYNGEE in the germline V gene. The CDR3 DNA reads TGTGCCAGCAGCCTCCAAAGCGGGAGGCTTTACAATGAGCAGTTCTTC. Its translation: CASSLQSGRLYNEQFF.

The chain combines TRBV19 with TRBJ1-1; D possibly corresponds to TRBD1 (6 bases). V was cut by 7 bases and J by 2 bases, with 20 bases left in between. Per the germline V gene, CDR1 is LNHDA and CDR2 is SQIVND (reference sequence). This CDR3 spans 16 amino acids. CDR3: CASISGRGSINTEAFF. CDR3 sequence (DNA): TGTGCCAGTATCTCGGGCAGGGGAAGCATTAACACTGAAGCTTTCTTT.

This clone has only one observation. The CDR3 sequence: CASSRTSGRAGVDEQFF. DNA of the CDR3: TGTGCCAGCAGCAGAACTAGCGGGAGGGCGGGGGTCGATGAGCAGTTCTTC. The J gene is TRBJ2-1, the V gene TRBV9, with 13 bases lining up with TRBD2. The length of the CDR3 is 17 residues. The V gene's germline CDR1 is SGDLS and CDR2 YYNGEE. V lost 4 bases to trimming and J lost 8 bases; unmatched junction nucleotides: 12.

This clone was detected a few times. This chain connects TRBV28 to TRBJ1-1, with D unclear. V gave up 2 bases and J gave up 3 bases, with 7 bases separating them. This CDR3 region has 13 residues. Germline V gene sequence: CDR1 MDHEN, CDR2 SYDVKM. The CDR3 DNA follows: TGTGCCAGCAGTTTACATGACTACACTGAAGCTTTCTTT. It specifies CASSLHDYTEAFF.

This clone was seen once. The chain is built from TRBV7-2 and TRBJ1-2; D is uncertain. CDR1 and CDR2 from the germline V gene are SGHTA and FQGNSA. The CDR3 covers 14 residues. Trimming removed 2 bases at V and 0 bases at J, with 7 bases between. The CDR3 region is CASSLWRANYGYTF. In DNA, the CDR3 is TGTGCCAGCAGCTTATGGAGAGCTAACTATGGCTACACCTTC. The complete variable domain, with remaining parts taken from reference TRBV7-2 and TRBJ1-2, reads GAGVSQSPSNKVTEKGKDVELRCDPISGHTALYWYRQSLGQGLEFLIYFQGNSAPDKSGLPSDRFSAERTGGSVSTLTIQRTQQEDSAVYLCASSLWRANYGYTFGSGTRLTVV.

The chain is built from TRBV11-2 and TRBJ2-3; D gene unclear. Germline V gene lookup returns CDR1 SGHAT and CDR2 FQNNGV. The V and J ends lost 1 base and 6 bases respectively, with 8 bases between them. The CDR3 is 13 residues long. CDR3 DNA sequence: TGTGCCAGCAGCTTAGTTCGCGCGGATACGCAGTATTTT. It yields the protein CASSLVRADTQYF.

This clone appeared a few times. In nucleotides, the CDR3 is TGCGCCAGCAGCCCACGGTTCGAGGGCTCTGGAAACACCATATATTTT. Its translation: CASSPRFEGSGNTIYF. This sequence joins TRBV4-3 and TRBJ1-3; D ambiguous. The germline V and J ends were trimmed by 4 bases and 0 bases, with 13 bases remaining between them. The CDR3 has 16 amino acids. Germline V gives CDR1 LGHNA, CDR2 YSLEER.

The chain uses TRBV6-2 or TRBV6-3 and TRBJ2-7; maybe TRBD2 (7 bases). This CDR3 is built from 17 residues. V dropped 7 bases and J dropped 6 bases, with 28 bases sitting between them. Germline V gene data show CDR1 as MNHEY and CDR2 as SVGEGT. CDR3 protein: CASTPGGAGVQSSEQYF. The CDR3 nucleotides read TGTGCCAGCACCCCTGGGGGGGCTGGGGTACAGTCCAGCGAGCAGTACTTC.

V gene TRBV6-5 combines with J gene TRBJ1-6, with a possible D match to TRBD1 (5 bases). This CDR3 contains 12 residues. Trimming took 9 bases from V and 13 from J, leaving 16 bases between them. Germline assignment: CDR1 MNHEY and CDR2 SVGAGI. The CDR3, as DNA: TGTGCCAGTTTGGAGCAGGGATCCCCCCTCCACTTT. Amino acid sequence: CASLEQGSPLHF.

A single count supports this clone. The CDR3 sequence: CASSWRSQPQHF. In nucleotides, the CDR3 is TGTGCCAGCAGTTGGAGGTCCCAGCCCCAGCATTTT. V and J are TRBV2 and TRBJ1-5, with D hard to call. Germline CDR1 reads SNHLY; CDR2 reads FYNNEI. V was cut by 5 bases and J by 7 bases, with 9 bases left in between. CDR3 length: 12 residues.

The rearrangement links TRBV27 to TRBJ1-5, with D perhaps TRBD1 (5 bases). CDR1 is MNHEY, CDR2 SMNVEV, per germline (reference sequence). The CDR3 extends over 14 amino acids. The V end lost 2 bases, the J end lost 7 bases, and 12 bases lay between the germline ends. CDR3 nucleotide sequence: TGTGCCAGCAGTTTAATGGGGGGTGGGCAGCCCCAGCATTTT. This sequence encodes CASSLMGGGQPQHF.

The chain uses TRBV19 and TRBJ1-2, with D possibly TRBD1 on 5 matching bases. CDR3 length equals 14 residues. Trimming removed 1 base from V and 2 bases from J, with 8 bases in between. Looked up from germline, CDR1 is LNHDA and CDR2 is SQIVND (reference sequence). Here the CDR3 DNA reads TGTGCCAGTAGTATAGTTCAGGGAAACTATGGCTACACCTTC. Protein: CASSIVQGNYGYTF.

A note on this clone: At one of its ends the junction is not consistent with the germline gene, which may arise from a read error. This chain links TRBV19 with TRBJ2-3; D perhaps matches TRBD2 (6 bases). Germline V gene lookup returns CDR1 LNHDA and CDR2 SQIVND (reference sequence). This CDR3 contains 12 residues. The CDR3 spells CASSMVGRHPAF. CDR3 nucleotides: TGTGCCAGTAGTATGGTCGGGAGACACCCAGCTTTT. Drawing the rest from reference TRBV19 and TRBJ2-3, the complete variable domain is DGGITQSPKYLFRKEGQNVTLSCEQNLNHDAMYWYRQDPGQGLRLIYYSQIVNDFQKGDIAEGYSVSREKKESFPLTVTSAQKNPTAFYLCASSMVGRHPAFGPGTRLTVL.

A single count supports this clone. The chain combines TRBV12-5 with TRBJ2-1; the match to TRBD2 covers 9 bases. The CDR3 consists of 15 residues. CDR1 is LGHNT, CDR2 FRNRAP, per germline. V lost 6 bases, J lost 5 bases, and 8 bases stayed unmatched. CDR3 in DNA: TGTGCTAGTGGGACCTCCCCTAGCGGGAACAATGAGCAGTTCTTC. Translation gives CASGTSPSGNNEQFF.

The chain uses TRBV7-3 and TRBJ2-7; weak D call: TRBD1 (7 bases). Germline-derived CDR1 and CDR2 are SGHTA and FQGTGA. V dropped 5 bases and J dropped 6 bases, with 14 bases sitting between them. The CDR3 length is 13 residues. The CDR3 DNA follows: TGTGCCAGCAGCACCTTTCAGGGGGGCGAGCAGTACTTC. Protein product: CASSTFQGGEQYF. Full variable domain (remainder filled in from reference TRBV7-3 and TRBJ2-7): GAGVSQTPSNKVTEKGKYVELRCDPISGHTALYWYRQSLGQGPEFLIYFQGTGAADDSGLPNDRFFAVRPEGSVSTLKIQRTERGDSAVYLCASSTFQGGEQYFGPGTRLTVT.

CDR3 nucleotides: TGTGCCAGCAGTTTATCAGGGGACAATCAGCCCCAGCATTTT. Translated, it gives CASSLSGDNQPQHF. The chain joins TRBV27 to TRBJ1-5, with D perhaps matching TRBD1 (5 bases). The CDR3 contains 14 residues. Germline V gene data show CDR1 as MNHEY and CDR2 as SMNVEV (reference sequence). V shed 0 bases and J shed 3 bases, with 6 bases lying between them.

This sequence joins TRBV5-1 and TRBJ2-2; no definite D call. This CDR3 has 14 residues. Deletions cut 0 bases from V and 1 base from J, with 4 bases between. Germline CDR1 is SGHRS and CDR2 is YFSETQ. CDR3 in amino acids: CASSLEQNTGELFF. The CDR3 region has the DNA TGCGCCAGCAGCTTGGAACAGAACACCGGGGAGCTGTTTTTT.

This sequence joins TRBV9 and TRBJ1-6, with TRBD1 as a possible D gene (5 bases). CDR1 SGDLS and CDR2 YYNGEE come from the germline V gene. V was shortened by 3 bases and J by 4 bases, with 17 bases between the two germline ends. The length of the CDR3 is 17 residues. Here the CDR3 reads CASSAGGATQYNSPLHF. The CDR3 region has the DNA TGTGCCAGCAGCGCAGGTGGGGCTACCCAATATAATTCACCCCTCCACTTT.